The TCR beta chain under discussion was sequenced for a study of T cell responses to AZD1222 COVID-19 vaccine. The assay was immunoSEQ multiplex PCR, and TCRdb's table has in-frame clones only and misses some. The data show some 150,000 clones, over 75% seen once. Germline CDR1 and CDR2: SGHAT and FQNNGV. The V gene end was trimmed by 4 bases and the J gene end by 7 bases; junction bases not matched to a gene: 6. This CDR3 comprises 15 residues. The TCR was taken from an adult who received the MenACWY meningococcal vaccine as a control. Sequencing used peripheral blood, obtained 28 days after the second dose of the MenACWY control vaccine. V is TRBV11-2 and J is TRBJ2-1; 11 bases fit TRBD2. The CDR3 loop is CASSSPSGGRNEQFF. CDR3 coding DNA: TGTGCCAGCAGCTCCCCTAGCGGGGGGAGGAATGAGCAGTTCTTC.